These 20 T cell receptor beta chains originate from one sample sequenced in a study of blood T cell repertoires in COVID-19 (dated by TCRdb to 2020 to 2022). Library preparation used the immunoSEQ multiplex PCR assay. TCRdb took over this immuneACCESS table, retaining in-frame rearrangements with V and J assigned. Such tables are incomplete; in checked studies, under half of the missing clones stem from an unresolved V gene, and the remainder is unexplained. Present in this sample are under 200,000 clones, approximately 81% of which were seen just once. The top ten clones comprise approximately 8% of the sample. The specimen sequenced was PBMCs or T cells enriched from blood (not recorded which). The receptors shown here come from a woman aged 50 to 60 who had recovered from COVID-19.

This chain uses TRBV4-1 with TRBJ1-5, with D perhaps matching TRBD1 (6 bases). V was cut by 1 base and J by 7 bases, with 11 bases left in between. The CDR3 runs to 14 residues. Per the germline V gene, CDR1 is MGHRA and CDR2 is YSYEKL. The CDR3 reads CASSQGWGPQPQHF. DNA of the CDR3: TGCGCCAGCAGCCAAGGTTGGGGGCCCCAGCCCCAGCATTTT.

The J gene is TRBJ2-7, the V gene TRBV7-2; weak D call: TRBD2 (5 bases). The germline CDR1 and CDR2 sequences are SGHTA and FQGNSA. Trimming took off 8 bases at V and 3 bases at J, with 14 bases between the two ends. The CDR3 has 13 amino acids. This CDR3 reads CASGSRAGYEQYF. The CDR3 nucleotides are TGTGCCAGCGGATCGAGGGCGGGCTACGAGCAGTACTTC.

The CDR3 coding sequence is TGTGCCAGCAGCGCGAATGGGGACAGAGCTAACACTGAAGCTTTCTTT. It translates to CASSANGDRANTEAFF. This rearrangement joins TRBV7-2 to TRBJ1-1; the match to TRBD1 covers 7 bases. J lost 2 bases, V lost 5 bases, and 11 bases had no gene match. Germline-derived CDR1 and CDR2 are SGHTA and FQGNSA. CDR3 length: 16 amino acids.

CDR3 coding DNA: TGTGCCACCAGGCCCGGGACAGTGAACACCGGGGAGCTGTTTTTT. Its protein is CATRPGTVNTGELFF. This chain connects TRBV24-1 to TRBJ2-2; the match to TRBD1 covers 7 bases. The CDR3 is made up of 15 amino acids. Trimming cost V 7 bases and J 1 base; bases outside gene matches: 5. The germline gives CDR1 KGHDR, CDR2 SFDVKD.

V and J are TRBV19 and TRBJ2-5; D call uncertain. The CDR3 totals 13 residues. Trimming stripped 6 bases from V and 3 bases from J, with 11 bases between. Germline CDR1 LNHDA, CDR2 SQIVND (reference sequence). In DNA form, the CDR3 reads TGTGCCAGTAGGCAAAACGGTGAAGAGACCCAGTACTTC. It is translated as CASRQNGEETQYF.

The CDR3 DNA is TGTGCCAGTAGTATAAGGCAGTGGGTGCCGGACACAAGCTCCTACAATGAGCAGTTCTTC. Its protein is CASSIRQWVPDTSSYNEQFF. This chain links TRBV19 with TRBJ2-1, with D possibly TRBD1 on 5 matching bases. Germline loops: CDR1 LNHDA, CDR2 SQIVND (reference sequence). The CDR3 is 20 amino acids. The germline V and J ends were trimmed by 2 bases and 0 bases, with 23 bases remaining between them.

The chain is built from TRBV5-6 and TRBJ1-2; weak D call: TRBD1 (5 bases). The CDR3 consists of 13 residues. The V end lost 3 bases, the J end lost 6 bases, and 12 bases lay between the germline ends. In germline, CDR1 is SGHDT, CDR2 YYEEEE. Written as DNA, the CDR3 is TGTGCCAGCAGCTCAGGGCGGACGCATGGCTACACCTTC. It translates to CASSSGRTHGYTF.

The J gene is TRBJ2-2, the V gene TRBV28; the D gene is possibly TRBD2 (6 bases). This CDR3 has 13 residues. Germline CDR1 is MDHEN and CDR2 is SYDVKM. V lost 4 bases and J 6 bases, leaving 9 bases between the germline ends. As DNA, the CDR3 is TGTGCCAGCAGTTCCCGACTAGCCGGGGAGCTGTTTTTT. Encoded protein: CASSSRLAGELFF.

The V call is TRBV18, the J call TRBJ1-2, with 9 bases that match TRBD1. CDR1 KGHSH and CDR2 LQKENI come from the germline V gene. After removal of 0 bases from V and 8 bases from J, the junction contained 7 bases not matched to a gene. The CDR3 loop spans 15 amino acids. CDR3 loop: CASSPPDRGLEGYTF. The CDR3 nucleotides read TGTGCCAGCTCACCACCGGACAGGGGTTTAGAAGGCTACACCTTC.

The chain links TRBV5-8 to TRBJ1-6; 7 bases map to TRBD1. V dropped 4 bases and J dropped 6; count of bases not matched to a gene: 10. The CDR3 is made up of 16 amino acids. CDR1 and CDR2 from the germline V gene are SGHTS and YDEGEE. Here the CDR3 reads CASSLRTGPSNSPLHF. The CDR3 bases are TGTGCCAGCAGCCTCAGGACAGGCCCCTCTAATTCACCCCTCCACTTT.

V gene TRBV29-1 combines with J gene TRBJ2-5, with TRBD2 identical over 7 bases. The CDR3 loop spans 10 amino acids. J was trimmed by 9 bases and V by 7 bases; bases with no gene match: 5. The germline V gene encodes CDR1 SQVTM and CDR2 ANQGSEA. CDR3 region: CSGGTKSQYF. CDR3 DNA: TGCAGCGGAGGGACTAAATCCCAGTACTTC.

The rearrangement uses TRBV5-1 and TRBJ1-2; D is unresolved. Germline V gives CDR1 SGHRS, CDR2 YFSETQ. The V end was cut by 0 bases, the J end by 3 bases, with 9 bases between. The CDR3 loop spans 14 amino acids. The CDR3 region is CASSLDSRDYGYTF. For the CDR3, the DNA is TGCGCCAGCAGCTTGGACTCACGGGACTATGGCTACACCTTC.

This chain connects TRBV7-9 to TRBJ2-1; 8 bases agree with TRBD1. Unmatched junction bases numbered 7, after V lost 11 bases and J lost 4 bases. Germline CDR1 SEHNR, CDR2 FQNEAQ (reference sequence). This CDR3 contains 13 residues. This CDR3 is CASQQGAYNEQFF. The CDR3 region has the DNA TGTGCCTCCCAGCAGGGGGCATACAATGAGCAGTTCTTC.

The chain links TRBV28 to TRBJ2-5, with 10 bases lining up with TRBD1. The CDR3 runs to 15 residues. CDR1 is MDHEN and CDR2 is SYDVKM in the germline V gene. The ends lost 6 bases at V and 3 bases at J; junction bases unmatched: 7. CDR3 nucleotides: TGTGCCAGCAGGGGGTCCGGGACAGGGGAAGAGACCCAGTACTTC. Its translation: CASRGSGTGEETQYF.

The chain recombines TRBV29-1 with TRBJ2-7; TRBD1 might be the D (6 bases). The germline V gene has CDR1 SQVTM and CDR2 ANQGSEA. The CDR3 totals 14 residues. Trimming pared 3 bases from V and 0 bases from J, leaving 12 bases between. The CDR3: CSVEKQGFSYEQYF. The CDR3 nucleotides are TGCAGCGTTGAGAAACAGGGATTCTCCTACGAGCAGTACTTC.

V is TRBV11-3 and J is TRBJ1-1; D perhaps matches TRBD1 (5 bases). Germline-derived CDR1 and CDR2 are SGHNT and YENEEA. This CDR3 has 12 residues. With 6 bases removed from V and 5 bases from J, the gap between germline ends came to 10 bases. CDR3 bases: TGTGCCAGCAGGCTACAGGAGACTGAAGCTTTCTTT. Protein: CASRLQETEAFF.

The rearrangement joins TRBV7-2 to TRBJ1-2; 10 bases align to TRBD1. This CDR3 is 15 amino acids long. CDR1 is SGHTA and CDR2 is FQGNSA in the germline V gene. J was trimmed by 2 bases and V by 5 bases; bases with no gene match: 5. DNA for the CDR3: TGTGCCAGCAGCGGTCCGGGACAGGGGAACTATGGCTACACCTTC. This encodes CASSGPGQGNYGYTF.

The CDR3 nucleotides read TGCGCCAGCAGCTCGACAGAAATCTTAAGGGGCTACACCTTC. Amino acids: CASSSTEILRGYTF. V gene TRBV5-1 combines with J gene TRBJ1-2, with D possibly being TRBD1 (5 bases). Trimming removed 3 bases at V and 8 bases at J, with 17 bases between. This CDR3 contains 14 residues. CDR1 SGHRS and CDR2 YFSETQ come from the germline V gene.

In its sample, this clone was seen a few times. CDR3 nucleotides: TGTGCCAGCAGCTCACCGGACAGGGAGGGTTTAGGCAATCAGCCCCAGCATTTT. Its protein product is CASSSPDREGLGNQPQHF. The gene calls are TRBV21-1 and TRBJ1-5; TRBD1, as called in the table, went unchecked against the DNA. TRBV21-1 is an annotated pseudogene. The CDR3 totals 18 residues.

The rearrangement links TRBV7-9 to TRBJ1-2; weak D call: TRBD1 (6 bases). V lost 5 bases to trimming and J lost 6 bases, with 13 bases between them. This CDR3 is 13 amino acids long. Looked up from germline, CDR1 is SEHNR and CDR2 is FQNEAQ (reference sequence). CDR3 DNA sequence: TGTGCCAGCAGCCATGGACAGCGAAATGGCTACACCTTC. Translating it yields CASSHGQRNGYTF.